A single sample is the source of the 28 T cell receptor beta chains below, sequenced in a study of T-cell reconstitution after alpha-beta-depleted transplantation in children. Construction of the TCRbeta library involved unique molecular identifiers. Using its own MiXCR run on the PCR reads, TCRdb lists one record per CDR3 protein. The table has about 580,000 distinct CDR3 sequences, roughly 30% seen once. The sequenced sample was PBMCs, obtained before TCRalphabeta/CD19-depleted stem cell transplant. The receptors originated from a boy in the first two years of life with Wiskott-Aldrich syndrome, due to receive a stem cell transplant.

There are a few counts of this clonotype. The J gene is TRBJ1-2, the V gene TRBV5-1, with 7 bases fitting TRBD1. CDR3 length: 14 amino acids. The V and J ends lost 3 bases and 3 bases, in that order; junction bases with no gene match: 5. CDR1 is SGHRS, CDR2 YFSETQ, per germline. CDR3 in amino acids: CASSSTTGDYGYTF. The CDR3, as DNA: TGCGCCAGCAGCTCTACCACAGGGGACTATGGCTACACCTTC.

This clonotype was observed a few times. The chain's CDR3 is CASSQTVIAGGPNYEQYF. The CDR3 bases are TGCGCCAGCAGCCAGACTGTTATAGCGGGAGGGCCAAACTACGAGCAGTACTTC. The chain couples TRBV4-1 to TRBJ2-7; TRBD2 matches 11 bases. CDR1 MGHRA and CDR2 YSYEKL come from the germline V gene. The V segment lost 3 bases and the J segment 3 bases; nucleotides outside the gene matches: 13. This CDR3 contains 18 residues.

The chain uses TRBV30 and TRBJ1-5; 8 bases map to TRBD1. Germline trimming cut 1 base from V and 7 bases from J; bases unmatched to any gene: 3. The CDR3 has 13 residues. The germline V gene has CDR1 GTSNPN and CDR2 SVGIG (reference sequence). The chain's CDR3 is CAWSAAGGQPQHF. The CDR3 nucleotides read TGTGCCTGGAGTGCGGCAGGGGGCCAGCCCCAGCATTTT.

This sequence joins TRBV10-3 and TRBJ2-3; 11 bases agree with TRBD1. V dropped 6 bases and J dropped 5; count of bases not matched to a gene: 10. CDR3 size: 16 residues. Germline CDR1 ENHRY, CDR2 SYGVKD. The CDR3 coding sequence is TGTGCCATCAGAAAGAGACCGGGACAGGGGGAAGATACGCAGTATTTT. This translates into CAIRKRPGQGEDTQYF.

The chain uses TRBV20-1 and TRBJ2-1; 12 nucleotides align to TRBD2. The V gene end was trimmed by 0 bases and the J gene end by 0 bases; junction bases not matched to a gene: 3. Germline V gives CDR1 DFQATT, CDR2 SNEGSKA (reference sequence). The CDR3 totals 17 residues. The CDR3 region has the DNA TGCAGTGCTAGAGACCCGACTAGCGGGAGCTCCTACAATGAGCAGTTCTTC. This gives the protein CSARDPTSGSSYNEQFF.

The chain couples TRBV2 to TRBJ2-1; D possibly corresponds to TRBD2 (5 bases). V was shortened by 2 bases and J by 8 bases, with 7 bases between the two germline ends. Germline loops: CDR1 SNHLY, CDR2 FYNNEI. The CDR3 length is 12 residues. This CDR3 is CASSERRDEQFF. CDR3 DNA: TGTGCCAGCAGTGAAAGGCGGGATGAGCAGTTCTTC.

The chain uses TRBV5-6 and TRBJ2-2, with D hard to call. CDR1 and CDR2 (germline): SGHDT, YYEEEE. Trimming pared 4 bases from V and 6 bases from J, leaving 7 bases between. The CDR3 extends over 12 amino acids. CDR3 sequence reads: CASSPKAGELFF. The CDR3, as DNA: TGTGCCAGCAGCCCGAAAGCCGGGGAGCTGTTTTTT. Variable domain in full (rest from reference TRBV5-6 and TRBJ2-2): DAGVTQSPTHLIKTRGQQVTLRCSPKSGHDTVSWYQQALGQGPQFIFQYYEEEERQRGNFPDRFSGHQFPNYSSELNVNALLLGDSALYLCASSPKAGELFFGEGSRLTVL.

The J gene is TRBJ2-5, the V gene TRBV11-3, with TRBD2 matching 8 bases. The germline gives CDR1 SGHNT, CDR2 YENEEA. CDR3 length: 15 amino acids. V shed 5 bases, J shed 4 bases, and the junction held 9 bases outside the gene matches. CDR3 amino acids: CASSSGGRIRETQYF. CDR3 bases: TGTGCCAGCAGCAGCGGGGGTAGGATAAGAGAGACCCAGTACTTC.

This clonotype was picked up a small number of times. The chain joins TRBV6-1 to TRBJ2-1; 13 bases map to TRBD2. Germline values: CDR1 MNHNS, CDR2 SASEGT. This CDR3 comprises 17 residues. J gave up 6 bases and V 6 bases, and 11 bases lay outside the gene matches. The CDR3 DNA is TGTGCCAGCAGCAAAGCCGGGACTAGCGGGAAACGCAATGAGCAGTTCTTC. Translated: CASSKAGTSGKRNEQFF.

V is TRBV20-1 and J is TRBJ1-5; 9 positions match TRBD1. Germline V CDR1 and CDR2: DFQATT, SNEGSKA (reference sequence). The CDR3 contains 13 residues. Unmatched junction bases numbered 3, after V lost 5 bases and J lost 4 bases. Here the CDR3 reads CSAAGTGNQPQHF. The CDR3 DNA is TGCAGTGCTGCCGGGACAGGGAATCAGCCCCAGCATTTT.

This chain connects TRBV5-1 to TRBJ2-1; 9 bases match TRBD1. This CDR3 has 16 amino acids. The germline CDR1 and CDR2 sequences are SGHRS and YFSETQ. V gave up 3 bases and J gave up 6 bases; unmatched junction bases: 10. The CDR3 sequence is CASSWGDRAVFNEQFF. The DNA for the CDR3 is TGCGCCAGCAGCTGGGGGGACAGGGCGGTGTTCAATGAGCAGTTCTTC. Combining the CDR3 with reference TRBV5-1 and TRBJ2-1 gives the whole variable domain KAGVTQTPRYLIKTRGQQVTLSCSPISGHRSVSWYQQTPGQGLQFLFEYFSETQRNKGNFPGRFSGRQFSNSRSEMNVSTLELGDSALYLCASSWGDRAVFNEQFFGPGTRLTVL.

The chain has TRBV28 and TRBJ2-7, with D perhaps TRBD2 (6 bases). The germline gives CDR1 MDHEN, CDR2 SYDVKM. This CDR3 comprises 15 residues. V lost 4 bases and J lost 1, with 14 bases in between. CDR3 residues: CASSSPGTDSYEQYF. CDR3 DNA sequence: TGTGCCAGCAGTTCCCCCGGGACTGATTCCTACGAGCAGTACTTC.

The J gene is TRBJ2-7, the V gene TRBV27, with 8 bases matching TRBD2. The germline gives CDR1 MNHEY, CDR2 SMNVEV (reference sequence). After removal of 2 bases from V and 6 bases from J, the junction contained 6 bases not matched to a gene. This CDR3 is 14 amino acids long. In DNA, the CDR3 is TGTGCCAGCAGTTTAGGTAGCGGGGTCACCGAGCAGTACTTC. Translating it yields CASSLGSGVTEQYF.

This clonotype was picked up a small number of times. The genes are TRBV2 and TRBJ2-3; perhaps D is TRBD1 or TRBD2 (5 bases each). V was cut by 6 bases and J by 5 bases, with 9 bases left in between. The CDR3 is made up of 12 amino acids. Germline V gene sequence: CDR1 SNHLY, CDR2 FYNNEI. The chain's CDR3 is CASRGDGDTQYF. The CDR3 region has the DNA TGTGCCAGCAGGGGGGACGGAGATACGCAGTATTTT.

This clonotype was recorded only once. A much larger clone lies a single base off, so this may be a read error. This sequence joins TRBV6-5 and TRBJ2-2; D gene unclear. Trimming left V 4 bases short and J 5 bases short, with 11 bases between. The CDR3 loop spans 14 amino acids. From germline, CDR1 is MNHEY and CDR2 SVGAGI. As DNA, the CDR3 is TGTGCCAGCAGTTCATCATGGTGGACCGGGGAGCTGTTTTTT. Protein product: CASSSSWWTGELFF.

The chain links TRBV7-2 to TRBJ2-3; D might be TRBD2 (5 bases). The CDR3 loop spans 13 amino acids. The V end lost 8 bases, the J end lost 3 bases, and 12 bases lay between the germline ends. CDR1 is SGHTA, CDR2 FQGNSA, per germline. As DNA, the CDR3 is TGTGCCAGCCGAAATAGCGCAACAGATACGCAGTATTTT. It codes for CASRNSATDTQYF. Looking up the rest from reference TRBV7-2 and TRBJ2-3 gives the full variable domain: GAGVSQSPSNKVTEKGKDVELRCDPISGHTALYWYRQSLGQGLEFLIYFQGNSAPDKSGLPSDRFSAERTGGSVSTLTIQRTQQEDSAVYLCASRNSATDTQYFGPGTRLTVL.

The chain couples TRBV4-1 to TRBJ2-1; a possible D gene is TRBD2 (6 bases). The CDR3 has 14 residues. The V end lost 4 bases, the J end lost 8 bases, and 15 bases lay between the germline ends. The V gene's germline CDR1 is MGHRA and CDR2 YSYEKL. The CDR3 here is CASSPPRGGHEQFF. The DNA for the CDR3 is TGCGCCAGCAGCCCACCACGCGGAGGGCATGAGCAGTTCTTC.

The V gene is TRBV27, the J gene TRBJ2-1, with D tentatively TRBD1 (5 bases). The CDR3 consists of 13 residues. Trimming stripped 7 bases from V and 5 bases from J, with 12 bases between. Germline V gene sequence: CDR1 MNHEY, CDR2 SMNVEV (reference sequence). CDR3 DNA sequence: TGTGCCAGCATAAGGTTAGGGGACAATGAGCAGTTCTTC. Its protein product is CASIRLGDNEQFF.

This chain uses TRBV28 with TRBJ2-1; D is uncertain. This CDR3 spans 14 amino acids. Trimming took off 4 bases at V and 1 base at J, with 8 bases between the two ends. Germline V gives CDR1 MDHEN, CDR2 SYDVKM. CDR3 sequence: CASSSGQSYNEQFF. The CDR3 DNA sequence: TGTGCCAGCAGTTCAGGCCAATCCTACAATGAGCAGTTCTTC.

This rearrangement joins TRBV10-3 to TRBJ2-1; D may be TRBD2 (6 bases). From germline, CDR1 is ENHRY and CDR2 SYGVKD. V was trimmed by 11 bases and J by 4 bases, leaving 15 bases between them. This CDR3 is built from 13 residues. Here the CDR3 DNA reads TGTGCCTTCGGGACTTCCTCGTACAATGAGCAGTTCTTC. It yields the protein CAFGTSSYNEQFF.

In this sample, this clonotype turned up a few times. The V call is TRBV10-1, the J call TRBJ2-3; D gene unclear. V was pared by 9 bases and J by 6 bases, with 7 bases between. The CDR3 length is 10 residues. Germline assignment: CDR1 WNHNN and CDR2 SYGVQD (reference sequence). CDR3 in DNA: TGCGCCAGTTTAAGGGATACGCAGTATTTT. Amino acids: CASLRDTQYF.

This clonotype was seen a handful of times. The chain uses TRBV7-3 and TRBJ2-3; D might be TRBD2 (5 bases). The CDR3 sequence is 16 residues long. Germline V CDR1 and CDR2: SGHTA, FQGTGA. The V gene lost 1 base and the J gene lost 0 bases, with 11 bases spanning the gap. DNA for the CDR3: TGTGCCAGCAGCTTAAACGGCGGGTTTAGCACAGATACGCAGTATTTT. Translation gives CASSLNGGFSTDTQYF.

Only a few counts were recorded for this clonotype. The chain links TRBV3-1 to TRBJ1-5; 8 bases fit TRBD1. Germline CDR1 reads LGHDT; CDR2 reads YNNKEL (reference sequence). The CDR3 is 15 amino acids. Trimming took 1 base from V and 5 from J; bases not matched to a gene: 4. This CDR3 reads CASSQGRGLHQPQHF. DNA of the CDR3: TGTGCCAGCAGCCAAGGCAGGGGGCTTCATCAGCCCCAGCATTTT.

Only a few counts were recorded for this clonotype. The J gene is TRBJ1-1, the V gene TRBV11-2; TRBD1 aligns across 7 bases. The CDR3 totals 14 residues. The V gene's germline CDR1 is SGHAT and CDR2 FQNNGV. The V segment lost 4 bases and the J segment 3 bases; nucleotides outside the gene matches: 5. DNA of the CDR3: TGTGCCAGCAGCTATCGACAGGGCGACACTGAAGCTTTCTTT. Amino acid sequence: CASSYRQGDTEAFF.

V gene TRBV7-6 combines with J gene TRBJ2-3; possibly TRBD1 or TRBD2 for D (5 bases each). CDR1 is SGHVS and CDR2 is FNYEAQ in the germline V gene. The CDR3 runs 14 residues. As DNA, the CDR3 is TGTGCTACCAAGGTGGGGACGGGCACAGATACGCAGTATTTT. Its protein product is CATKVGTGTDTQYF.

The chain couples TRBV20-1 to TRBJ2-2; D is possibly TRBD2 (6 bases). Trimming took off 3 bases at V and 7 bases at J, with 12 bases between the two ends. This CDR3 is 13 amino acids long. The germline V gene encodes CDR1 DFQATT and CDR2 SNEGSKA (reference sequence). The CDR3 DNA is TGCAGTGCTAGCGCTAGCGCGGGCGGGGAGCTGTTTTTT. Translating it yields CSASASAGGELFF.

The chain links TRBV20-1 to TRBJ2-1; 9 bases agree with TRBD1. From germline, CDR1 is DFQATT and CDR2 SNEGSKA (reference sequence). This CDR3 region has 16 residues. J lost 9 bases, V lost 0 bases, and 12 bases had no gene match. In nucleotides, the CDR3 is TGCAGTGCTAGAGACCTATGGACAGGGGCTGGTAGTGAGCAGTTCTTC. Translating gives CSARDLWTGAGSEQFF.

Only a few counts were recorded for this clonotype. This chain uses TRBV5-1 with TRBJ2-1; D ambiguous. This CDR3 region has 13 residues. Germline V gene data show CDR1 as SGHRS and CDR2 as YFSETQ. Trimming removed 3 bases at V and 5 bases at J, with 9 bases between. In DNA form, the CDR3 reads TGCGCCAGCAGCTCGGACCAGAACAATGAGCAGTTCTTC. Its protein product is CASSSDQNNEQFF.